This T cell receptor beta chain was profiled in a study of response to subunit inactivated influenza vaccine. For this clonotype: The antigen is undetermined.

TCRdb fed the RT-PCR reads into MiXCR, producing one record per CDR3 protein. The sample lists around 580,000 distinct CDR3 sequences; approximately 12% were seen once. Notes on the study in general: Each seasonal influenza vaccination, the authors suggested, recruits few new T cells.

The sample consisted of PBMCs from blood, taken on the day of vaccination. This receptor was taken from a man aged 50 or older who received an inactivated influenza vaccine.

The CDR3 bases are TGTGCCAGCAGCCATGGGAGCGGGGGAGGGAAAGAGACCCAGTACTTC. Amino acid sequence: CASSHGSGGGKETQYF. V and J are TRBV7-8 and TRBJ2-5; 8 positions match TRBD2. Germline CDR1 reads SGHVS; CDR2 reads FQNEAQ. The CDR3 length is 16 residues. Trimming removed 5 bases from V and 3 bases from J; junction bases left unmatched: 11.